The TCR beta chain described here comes from a study of molecular identifiers for immune sequencing clone quantification. TCRdb ran MiXCR on the PCR reads and lists one entry per CDR3 protein. The sample gives some 680,000 distinct CDR3 sequences, roughly 27% of which show up once; 0.78% is in the top ten. This clonotype was observed a handful of times. The germline CDR1 and CDR2 sequences are LNHDA and SQIVND (reference sequence). CDR3 size: 17 residues. The V end lost 0 bases, the J end lost 8 bases, and 20 bases lay between the germline ends. V is TRBV19 and J is TRBJ2-1; no reliable D call. Sequences were obtained from naive CD8+ T cells from blood, with Jurkat cell RNA spiked in. Regarding subset: FACS-sorted CD8+CD4-CCR7+CD45RA+ naive T cells. This sequence originates from a human donor in good health. Some libraries in this study had Jurkat cell RNA spiked in. The DNA for the CDR3 is TGTGCCAGTAGTATAGATCTGGCCTCTACCATGGTCTATGAGCAGTTCTTC. Translated, it gives CASSIDLASTMVYEQFF.